The 17 T cell receptor beta chains reported below all come from one sample, sequenced in a study of untreated major depressive disorder. Study outcomes and limitations: TRBV05-01 (Vbeta 5.1) usage was higher in CD4+ T cells of depressed patients than controls.

For these receptors, no antigen is known. Only in-frame clones appear in the TCRdb table, and some are missing; sequencing was by immunoSEQ multiplex PCR. The profile covers 10,000 to 15,000 clones, with 90% to 95% appearing a single time and around 1.8% taken by the ten largest. The source material was CD4+ T cells from PBMCs. The receptors come from a woman in her twenties or thirties with major depressive disorder.

This chain uses TRBV30 with TRBJ1-5; no clear D. V lost 3 bases and J lost 1, with 10 bases in between. CDR3 length: 14 residues. Germline V gene sequence: CDR1 GTSNPN, CDR2 SVGIG (reference sequence). DNA of the CDR3: TGTGCCTGGAGGATCCCTAGGAGCAATCAGCCCCAGCATTTT. Amino acid sequence: CAWRIPRSNQPQHF.

This clone has more than one count but fewer than ten. The J gene is TRBJ1-5, the V gene TRBV2; D gene uncertain. V lost 3 bases, J lost 3 bases, and 9 bases lay in between. Germline V CDR1 and CDR2: SNHLY, FYNNEI. The CDR3 is 14 residues long. This CDR3 reads CASSDVAPNQPQHF. The CDR3 DNA is TGTGCCAGCAGTGATGTGGCCCCCAATCAGCCCCAGCATTTT.

This clone was observed once. The gene calls are TRBV30 and TRBJ1-2, with 9 bases lining up with TRBD1. The CDR3 extends over 14 amino acids. Germline V gene lookup returns CDR1 GTSNPN and CDR2 SVGIG (reference sequence). J lost 7 bases, V lost 4 bases, and 10 bases had no gene match. DNA for the CDR3: TGTGCCTGGACGCCAGGACAGGGGAGGCTTGGCTACACCTTC. Translated, it gives CAWTPGQGRLGYTF.

The rearrangement links TRBV10-3 to TRBJ2-7; 10 nucleotides agree with TRBD1. This CDR3 spans 13 amino acids. Per germline, CDR1 ENHRY and CDR2 SYGVKD. J lost 6 bases, V lost 6 bases, and 5 bases had no gene match. CDR3 sequence: CAIRGQGSLEQYF. The CDR3 nucleotides are TGTGCCATCAGGGGACAGGGGTCCCTCGAGCAGTACTTC.

This CDR3 is CASSLIPLHSYNEQFF. The CDR3 region has the DNA TGTGCCAGCAGCCTAATTCCCCTCCACTCCTACAATGAGCAGTTCTTC. V usage is TRBV7-9 and J usage is TRBJ2-1, with D hard to call. The CDR3 has 16 residues. Trimming shortened V by 5 bases and J by 0 bases, and 14 bases separated the two germline ends. CDR1 is SEHNR, CDR2 FQNEAQ, per germline (reference sequence).

The genes are TRBV6-6 and TRBJ1-1; D is undetermined. Germline V CDR1 and CDR2: MNHNY, SVGAGI (reference sequence). Trimming removed 2 bases at V and 5 bases at J, with 15 bases between. CDR3 size: 15 residues. The CDR3 nucleotides read TGTGCCAGCAGTTACGAGCTCGTGGGGAGAACTGAAGCTTTCTTT. Translated: CASSYELVGRTEAFF.

This chain uses TRBV5-5 with TRBJ2-4, with TRBD2 matching over 11 bases. J was trimmed by 6 bases and V by 0 bases; bases with no gene match: 8. The germline CDR1 and CDR2 sequences are SGHKS and YYEKEE (reference sequence). The CDR3 is 17 residues long. CDR3 nucleotides: TGTGCCAGCAGCTTGGGGCTAGCGGGAGGCGGATTAAACATTCAGTACTTC. Protein product: CASSLGLAGGGLNIQYF.

There are a few counts of this clone. The chain joins TRBV10-1 to TRBJ2-3; TRBD2 matches 10 bases. Germline-derived CDR1 and CDR2 are WNHNN and SYGVQD (reference sequence). The CDR3 length is 15 residues. V lost 5 bases to trimming and J lost 3 bases; unmatched junction nucleotides: 5. CDR3 nucleotides: TGCGCCAGCAGTCCGCGACTAGCGGGTACAGATACGCAGTATTTT. Protein: CASSPRLAGTDTQYF.

V gene TRBV4-2 combines with J gene TRBJ2-7; D is uncertain. The CDR3 has 14 residues. V gave up 2 bases and J gave up 0 bases, with 8 bases separating them. Germline CDR1 and CDR2: LGHNA and YNFKEQ. CDR3 nucleotide sequence: TGTGCCAGCAGCCAAACCGTCAGCTCCTACGAGCAGTACTTC. As protein: CASSQTVSSYEQYF.

The chain employs TRBV30 and TRBJ1-3; D might be TRBD1 (6 bases). Deletions cut 5 bases from V and 4 bases from J, with 18 bases between. This CDR3 contains 15 residues. Germline values: CDR1 GTSNPN, CDR2 SVGIG (reference sequence). The CDR3 DNA sequence: TGTGCCTGGGCCCCGGGGGGGCTAGGAGGAAACACCATATATTTT. This encodes CAWAPGGLGGNTIYF.

The genes are TRBV5-8 and TRBJ2-5; D is ambiguous. The V gene lost 4 bases and the J gene lost 5 bases, with 15 bases spanning the gap. This CDR3 is built from 14 residues. Per germline, CDR1 SGHTS and CDR2 YDEGEE. CDR3 bases: TGTGCCAGCAGCCTCCGGCAATTCGTGGAGACCCAGTACTTC. This gives the protein CASSLRQFVETQYF.

The V and J genes are TRBV27 and TRBJ2-5; D is undetermined. The CDR3 is 13 residues long. Trimming removed 2 bases at V and 5 bases at J, with 9 bases between. Germline CDR1 is MNHEY and CDR2 is SMNVEV (reference sequence). The CDR3 coding sequence is TGTGCCAGCAGTTTAGGGGTCTTTGAGACCCAGTACTTC. Translating it yields CASSLGVFETQYF.

J is TRBJ1-2 and V is TRBV7-2; 8 bases line up with TRBD1. This CDR3 contains 14 residues. The trim removed 6 bases at V and 5 bases at J, leaving 8 bases unmatched. Germline V gene lookup returns CDR1 SGHTA and CDR2 FQGNSA. CDR3 nucleotide sequence: TGTGCCAGCAGTTATACAGGGGGTGGATATGGCTACACCTTC. Its protein product is CASSYTGGGYGYTF.

This clone showed up just once. The V and J genes are TRBV30 and TRBJ2-3, with D uncertain. In germline, CDR1 is GTSNPN, CDR2 SVGIG (reference sequence). The CDR3 is 14 amino acids. Trimming took off 1 base at V and 0 bases at J, with 8 bases between the two ends. CDR3 sequence (DNA): TGTGCCTGGAGTGATGTGGATAGCACAGATACGCAGTATTTT. Amino acids: CAWSDVDSTDTQYF. Using reference TRBV30 and TRBJ2-3 for the parts outside the CDR3, the full variable domain is SQTIHQWPATLVQPVGSPLSLECTVEGTSNPNLYWYRQAAGRGLQLLFYSVGIGQISSEVPQNLSASRPQDRQFILSSKKLLLSDSGFYLCAWSDVDSTDTQYFGPGTRLTVL.

The chain recombines TRBV7-9 with TRBJ1-1; D uncertain. Germline CDR1 is SEHNR and CDR2 is FQNEAQ (reference sequence). The CDR3 sequence is 14 residues long. Deletions cut 5 bases from V and 3 bases from J, with 13 bases between. CDR3 sequence reads: CASSLSRLDTEAFF. Here the CDR3 DNA reads TGTGCCAGCAGCCTATCCAGACTAGACACTGAAGCTTTCTTT.

The chain recombines TRBV7-2 with TRBJ2-5, with D hard to call. The CDR3 is 12 residues long. The V end was cut by 5 bases, the J end by 2 bases, with 6 bases between. The germline gives CDR1 SGHTA, CDR2 FQGNSA. Here the CDR3 reads CASSKTQETQYF. The CDR3 DNA sequence: TGTGCCAGCAGCAAGACGCAAGAGACCCAGTACTTC.

The genes are TRBV9 and TRBJ2-7; 15 bases map to TRBD2. The CDR3 is made up of 19 amino acids. In germline, CDR1 is SGDLS, CDR2 YYNGEE. V trimming: 0 bases; J trimming: 6 bases; junction bases outside the gene matches: 13. The CDR3 reads CASSVGGAGTSGRIGEQYF. CDR3 coding DNA: TGTGCCAGCAGCGTAGGAGGAGCCGGGACTAGCGGGAGGATCGGCGAGCAGTACTTC. The full variable domain, its missing parts supplied by reference TRBV9 and TRBJ2-7, is DSGVTQTPKHLITATGQRVTLRCSPRSGDLSVYWYQQSLDQGLQFLIQYYNGEERAKGNILERFSAQQFPDLHSELNLSSLELGDSALYFCASSVGGAGTSGRIGEQYFGPGTRLTVT.